The T cell receptor (beta chain) described here comes from a study of OX40 agonist ivuxolimab in advanced cancers. The length of the CDR3 is 16 residues. Germline assignment: CDR1 MDHEN and CDR2 SYDVKM. Trimming shortened V by 5 bases and J by 7 bases, and 20 bases separated the two germline ends. Profiling relied on immunoSEQ multiplex PCR, and the TCRdb table lists in-frame clones only, not all of them. The table shows over 10,000 clones, with more than 70% occurring only once. The sequence was collected from an adult with an advanced solid tumor such as melanoma, head and neck, liver or kidney cancer. This sample comprised CD4+ or CD8+ T cells sorted from blood, obtained in a trial of the OX40 agonist ivuxolimab. The chain recombines TRBV28 with TRBJ1-4; the D gene is possibly TRBD1 (5 bases). CDR3 in amino acids: CASSTHPQVVGEKLFF. Written as DNA, the CDR3 is TGTGCCAGCAGTACTCACCCACAGGTGGTCGGTGAAAAACTGTTTTTT.